This T cell receptor beta chain emerged from a study of control samples from healthy donors and cancer patients. Libraries were prepared by immunoSEQ multiplex PCR; TCRdb keeps only in-frame clonotypes and omits some of them. The sample has 45,000 to 60,000 clones; 94% are singletons. J gave up 6 bases and V 5 bases, and 9 bases lay outside the gene matches. Germline V gene data show CDR1 as LNHDA and CDR2 as SQIVND (reference sequence). The CDR3 sequence is 14 residues long. This sequence joins TRBV19 and TRBJ2-5, with 7 bases aligning to TRBD2. This clonotype originated in a man under 40 in good health. The sample comprised blood. The CDR3 sequence: CASSGTTLAKTQYF. CDR3 DNA sequence: TGTGCCAGTAGTGGGACTACCCTTGCGAAGACCCAGTACTTC.